One and the same sample provided the 21 T cell receptor beta chains below, sequenced in a study of T cells in Graves' hyperthyroidism and ophthalmopathy. Amplified regions were TCR beta CDR3 sequences from RNA transcripts. HTBI primers drove first-round RT-PCR of the TCR CDR3. One entry per CDR3 protein, called by TCRdb with MiXCR from the multiplex PCR reads. Of 730,000 or so distinct CDR3 sequences listed, 18% are singletons. Sequenced sample: blood. These receptors originate from a woman aged 45 to 65 with Graves' hyperthyroidism that later progressed to Graves' ophthalmopathy.

This clonotype was seen a handful of times. CDR3 region: CASSSRLAGGHSDTQYF. The CDR3 region has the DNA TGTGCCAGCAGCTCCCGACTAGCGGGGGGCCACTCGGATACGCAGTATTTT. This rearrangement joins TRBV11-3 to TRBJ2-3; TRBD2 matches 13 bases. The CDR3 covers 17 residues. The germline V gene encodes CDR1 SGHNT and CDR2 YENEEA. The J segment lost 6 bases and the V segment lost 4 bases, leaving 10 bases of the junction unmatched. Full variable domain (missing parts from reference TRBV11-3 and TRBJ2-3): EAGVVQSPRYKIIEKKQPVAFWCNPISGHNTLYWYLQNLGQGPELLIRYENEEAVDDSQLPKDRFSAERLKGVDSTLKIQPAELGDSAVYLCASSSRLAGGHSDTQYFGPGTRLTVL.

There are many counts of this clonotype. The rearrangement uses TRBV20-1 and TRBJ1-2; 7 nucleotides agree with TRBD1. This CDR3 contains 13 residues. The V and J ends lost 3 bases and 7 bases, in that order; junction bases with no gene match: 8. The germline CDR1 and CDR2 sequences are DFQATT and SNEGSKA (reference sequence). This CDR3 reads CSASLRGQFGYTF. The CDR3 DNA reads as TGCAGTGCTAGTCTTCGGGGACAGTTTGGCTACACCTTC.

This clonotype has at least ten counts. This sequence joins TRBV5-1 and TRBJ1-1; D gene uncertain. Per germline, CDR1 SGHRS and CDR2 YFSETQ. The CDR3 sequence is 14 residues long. Trimming shortened V by 1 base and J by 3 bases, and 10 bases separated the two germline ends. Here the CDR3 DNA reads TGCGCCAGCAGCTTGTGGAGGCAGGACACTGAAGCTTTCTTT. Encoded protein: CASSLWRQDTEAFF.

In this sample, this clonotype turned up many times. The V and J genes are TRBV3-1 and TRBJ2-7, with D possibly TRBD2 on 6 matching bases. Germline CDR1 and CDR2: LGHDT and YNNKEL (reference sequence). The germline V and J ends were trimmed by 1 base and 2 bases, with 9 bases remaining between them. This CDR3 has 14 amino acids. The CDR3 protein is CASSQGTNTYEQYF. The CDR3 region has the DNA TGTGCCAGCAGCCAAGGGACTAACACCTACGAGCAGTACTTC.

V is TRBV7-9 and J is TRBJ2-1, with TRBD1 matching 9 bases. The CDR3 is 14 residues long. Trimming at V came to 7 bases and at J to 7 bases, leaving 8 bases not matched to a gene. Germline CDR1 and CDR2: SEHNR and FQNEAQ (reference sequence). CDR3 in DNA: TGTGCCAGCACTCAGGGGGACAGGGCGAATGAGCAGTTCTTC. It specifies CASTQGDRANEQFF.

The table lists this clonotype with a few counts. This rearrangement joins TRBV7-3 to TRBJ2-1; the match to TRBD2 covers 16 bases. The J segment lost 3 bases and the V segment lost 6 bases, leaving 5 bases of the junction unmatched. CDR1 is SGHTA and CDR2 is FQGTGA in the germline V gene. This CDR3 is built from 17 residues. The CDR3 is CASRGLAGGPLYNEQFF. The CDR3 bases are TGTGCCAGCAGGGGACTAGCGGGGGGGCCTCTCTACAATGAGCAGTTCTTC. The entire variable domain, with the rest obtained from reference TRBV7-3 and TRBJ2-1, is as follows: GAGVSQTPSNKVTEKGKYVELRCDPISGHTALYWYRQSLGQGPEFLIYFQGTGAADDSGLPNDRFFAVRPEGSVSTLKIQRTERGDSAVYLCASRGLAGGPLYNEQFFGPGTRLTVL.

Ten or more counts support this clonotype. The chain joins TRBV20-1 to TRBJ1-1; D is undetermined. CDR1 DFQATT and CDR2 SNEGSKA come from the germline V gene (reference sequence). V shed 1 base and J shed 5 bases, with 11 bases lying between them. The CDR3 has 13 amino acids. In DNA form, the CDR3 reads TGCAGTGCTAGAGGTACCAGGAATACTGAAGCTTTCTTT. It encodes CSARGTRNTEAFF.

This clonotype was picked up a small number of times. V is TRBV7-6 and J is TRBJ2-7; TRBD1 aligns across 7 bases. This CDR3 has 15 residues. V gave up 0 bases and J gave up 0 bases; unmatched junction bases: 2. CDR1 is SGHVS, CDR2 FNYEAQ, per germline. The CDR3 sequence is CASSLADRSSYEQYF. CDR3 nucleotides: TGTGCCAGCAGCTTAGCGGACAGGAGCTCCTACGAGCAGTACTTC. Drawing the rest from reference TRBV7-6 and TRBJ2-7, the complete variable domain is GAGVSQSPRYKVTKRGQDVALRCDPISGHVSLYWYRQALGQGPEFLTYFNYEAQQDKSGLPNDRFSAERPEGSISTLTIQRTEQRDSAMYRCASSLADRSSYEQYFGPGTRLTVT.

This clonotype turned up a few times. V usage is TRBV5-5 and J usage is TRBJ1-2; a possible D gene is TRBD1 (6 bases). Trimming removed 0 bases from V and 3 bases from J, with 15 bases in between. The CDR3 loop spans 16 amino acids. Germline V lookup: CDR1 SGHKS, CDR2 YYEKEE (reference sequence). This CDR3 reads CASSLEYGGLDYGYTF. The CDR3 DNA reads as TGTGCCAGCAGCTTGGAGTATGGGGGGCTGGACTATGGCTACACCTTC.

In this sample, this clonotype turned up many times. This rearrangement joins TRBV3-1 to TRBJ2-5; 10 bases agree with TRBD1. With 1 base clipped from V and 1 base from J, the junction kept 3 bases outside the gene matches. The CDR3 extends over 16 amino acids. CDR1 LGHDT and CDR2 YNNKEL come from the germline V gene (reference sequence). For the CDR3, the DNA is TGTGCCAGCAGCCAAGCCCGGACAGGGGGCCAAGAGACCCAGTACTTC. Translated, it gives CASSQARTGGQETQYF.

The table lists this clonotype with a few counts. J is TRBJ1-3 and V is TRBV10-3; no firm D call. The V gene lost 5 bases and the J gene lost 8 bases, with 13 bases spanning the gap. This CDR3 is 13 amino acids long. The germline gives CDR1 ENHRY, CDR2 SYGVKD. The CDR3 sequence: CAISFSREDTIYF. CDR3 DNA sequence: TGTGCCATCAGTTTCTCTCGGGAGGACACCATATATTTT.

This clonotype has a count of ten or more. This chain uses TRBV12-3 or TRBV12-4 with TRBJ2-5; 7 bases are shared with TRBD1. V lost 1 base to trimming and J lost 7 bases; unmatched junction nucleotides: 9. The CDR3 runs 15 residues. CDR3 in amino acids: CASSLDRGALGTQYF. CDR3 coding DNA: TGTGCCAGCAGTTTAGACAGGGGAGCCTTGGGGACCCAGTACTTC.

The chain uses TRBV9 and TRBJ2-1, with D maybe TRBD1 (5 bases). CDR1 SGDLS and CDR2 YYNGEE come from the germline V gene. V lost 0 bases and J 6 bases, leaving 13 bases between the germline ends. The CDR3 is 15 amino acids. The CDR3 nucleotides read TGTGCCAGCAGCGTAGAGGGGCCTTTTGGCAATGAGCAGTTCTTC. Residues: CASSVEGPFGNEQFF.

This sequence joins TRBV20-1 and TRBJ1-5; D is undetermined. V was cut by 6 bases and J by 7 bases, with 10 bases left in between. The CDR3 is made up of 11 amino acids. The germline gives CDR1 DFQATT, CDR2 SNEGSKA (reference sequence). The CDR3 sequence: CSAGPDQPQHF. The CDR3 DNA sequence: TGCAGTGCCGGCCCAGACCAGCCCCAGCATTTT.

The CDR3 sequence is CASSELVTGGTDTQYF. In DNA form, the CDR3 reads TGTGCCAGCAGTGAACTTGTGACAGGGGGCACAGATACGCAGTATTTT. The V and J genes are TRBV25-1 and TRBJ2-3, with 8 bases that match TRBD1. Germline CDR1 is MGHDK and CDR2 is SYGVNS. Unmatched junction bases numbered 5, after V lost 2 bases and J lost 1 base. This CDR3 has 16 residues.

Concerning this clonotype itself: This may come from a read error, since a much larger clone is one base off. Lacking the conserved final phenylalanine or tryptophan, this CDR3 likely reflects a read error. The rearrangement joins TRBV18 to TRBJ1-6; no firm D call. There are 13 residues in the CDR3. The germline CDR1 and CDR2 sequences are KGHSH and LQKENI. V was trimmed by 2 bases and J by 7 bases, leaving 6 bases between them. For the CDR3, the DNA is TGTGCCAGCTCACCAGCCCCAAATTCACCCCTCCACCTT. Protein sequence: CASSPAPNSPLHL.

This clonotype was found many times. CDR3 DNA: TGTGCCAGCAGTGGTCCAAACGACCTCTCCTACGAGCAGTACTTC. Translation gives CASSGPNDLSYEQYF. V gene TRBV2 combines with J gene TRBJ2-7; D ambiguous. CDR1 and CDR2 (germline): SNHLY, FYNNEI. The V gene lost 4 bases and the J gene lost 0 bases, with 13 bases spanning the gap. The CDR3 is made up of 15 amino acids.

The gene calls are TRBV6-1 and TRBJ1-3; D is uncertain. CDR1 MNHNS and CDR2 SASEGT come from the germline V gene. Trimming cost V 2 bases and J 0 bases, with 8 bases left between them. The CDR3 loop spans 15 amino acids. CDR3 residues: CASSEQDHSGNTIYF. The CDR3 DNA follows: TGTGCCAGCAGTGAACAGGACCACTCTGGAAACACCATATATTTT.

This clonotype was observed a few times. The rearrangement joins TRBV10-2 to TRBJ2-1; unclear D gene. Germline CDR1 WSHSY, CDR2 SAAADI. This CDR3 has 15 amino acids. V was cut by 3 bases and J by 0 bases, with 9 bases left in between. This CDR3 is CASSDITDSYNEQFF. Written as DNA, the CDR3 is TGCGCCAGCAGTGACATAACAGACTCCTACAATGAGCAGTTCTTC.

Remarks on this clonotype: Possible read error: a much larger clone is one base away. This sequence joins TRBV11-3 and TRBJ2-1, with a possible D match to TRBD2 (6 bases). V gave up 5 bases and J gave up 9 bases, with 20 bases separating them. Looked up from germline, CDR1 is SGHNT and CDR2 is YENEEA. This CDR3 spans 15 amino acids. CDR3 region: CASSRRGTGPSEQFF. In DNA form, the CDR3 reads TGTGCCAGCAGCCGACGAGGGACTGGTCCAAGTGAGCAGTTCTTC. Variable domain in full (rest from reference TRBV11-3 and TRBJ2-1): EAGVVQSPRYKIIEKKQPVAFWCNPISGHNTLYWYLQNLGQGPELLIRYENEEAVDDSQLPKDRFSAERLKGVDSTLKIQPAELGDSAVYLCASSRRGTGPSEQFFGPGTRLTVL.

This clonotype was seen ten or more times. The CDR3 sequence: CASSLDRGTGNGYTF. The CDR3 DNA follows: TGTGCCAGCAGCTTAGATCGCGGAACAGGGAATGGCTACACCTTC. V gene TRBV11-2 combines with J gene TRBJ1-2; TRBD1 might be the D (6 bases). CDR3 length: 15 amino acids. V was shortened by 0 bases and J by 6 bases, with 14 bases between the two germline ends. Per germline, CDR1 SGHAT and CDR2 FQNNGV.